This T cell receptor beta chain stems from a study of CD8 T cells in ankylosing spondylitis. Germline CDR1 is MNHEY and CDR2 is SVGAGI. CDR3 length: 16 amino acids. This clonotype has more than one count but fewer than ten. Its antigen is currently unknown. Mismatch with germline at one junction end may stem from a read error. It was by quantitative 5'-RACE with molecular barcodes that TCR beta libraries were made. MiXCR, applied by TCRdb to the 5' RACE reads, yields one record per CDR3 protein. This sample has 350,000 to 400,000 distinct CDR3 sequences, with about 20% found just once. Regarding the study as a whole: Disease-linked clones had a CD8+ phenotype and relatively low frequency in peripheral blood. Enrichment of disease-linked clones was reportedly significant in matched ankylosing spondylitis synovial fluid.

The receptor was isolated from a male donor with ankylosing spondylitis or in good health (not recorded which). The V call is TRBV6-5, the J call TRBJ2-1; D tentatively fits TRBD1 or TRBD2 (6 bases each). Sequencing was done on a sample of blood, either unsorted or a sorted T cell fraction (not recorded which). In nucleotides, the CDR3 is TGTGCCAGCAGTAACTCGAGGGGGGAAGGAAGCAATGAGCAGTTCTTC. Residues: CASSNSRGEGSNEQFF.